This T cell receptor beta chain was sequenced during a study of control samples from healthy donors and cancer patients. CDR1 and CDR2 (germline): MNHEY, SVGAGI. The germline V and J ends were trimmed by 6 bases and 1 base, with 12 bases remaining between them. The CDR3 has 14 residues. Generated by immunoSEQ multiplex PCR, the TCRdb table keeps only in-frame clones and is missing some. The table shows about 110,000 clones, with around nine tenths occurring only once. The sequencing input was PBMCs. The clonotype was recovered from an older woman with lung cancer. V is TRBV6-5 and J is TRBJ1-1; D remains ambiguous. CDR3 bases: TGTGCCAGCAGGCCCAGACCGGGGAACACTGAAGCTTTCTTT. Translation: CASRPRPGNTEAFF.